Listed below are T cell receptor beta chains from one sample, sequenced in a study of cytomegalovirus exposure and HLA in healthy donors. TCRdb's table, derived via immunoSEQ multiplex PCR, lists solely in-frame clones and lacks some. The sample holds 150,000 to 200,000 clones; around 85% are singletons and the top ten take approximately 2.4%. Sequenced sample: PBMCs. The source is a man aged 25 to 40 in good health and CMV-seropositive. Each CDR3 is given with its conserved first and last residue. The D gene is left open where the match is weak. Where a row states a size, it is once, few, many or the class of an expanded clone; other rows omit it.

V gene	clone size	D gene	J gene	CDR3 DNA	CDR3 protein
TRBV6-6	.	TRBD1	TRBJ2-1	TGTGCCAGCAACCCCCCGGGACAGGGCAATGAGCAGTTCTTC	CASNPPGQGNEQFF
TRBV9	.	.	TRBJ2-3	TGTGCCAGCAGCCCGGGGAGGGATACGCAGTATTTT	CASSPGRDTQYF
TRBV5-4	few	TRBD1	TRBJ1-2	TGTGCCAGCAGAATTGGGACAGGGGATAGCCGCTACACCTTC	CASRIGTGDSRYTF
TRBV5-4	.	TRBD1	TRBJ1-1	TGTGCCAGCAGCCCCAGGGACAGCCCCACTGAAGCTTTCTTT	CASSPRDSPTEAFF
TRBV27	.	.	TRBJ2-7	TGTGCCAGCAGTCTCGCGGGCCGGGAGCAGTACTTC	CASSLAGREQYF
TRBV9	.	.	TRBJ2-5	TGTGCCAGCAGCGTCCGGGACTACCAAGAGACCCAGTACTTC	CASSVRDYQETQYF
TRBV27	few	.	TRBJ1-2	TGTGCCAGCAGTTCCGGGGAAGGCTATGGCTACACCTTC	CASSSGEGYGYTF
TRBV25-1	.	.	TRBJ1-6	TGTGCCAGCAGCCAGGGTTCTCCTGGTAATTCACCCCTCCACTTT	CASSQGSPGNSPLHF
TRBV4-3	.	TRBD1	TRBJ1-1	TGCGCCAGCAGCCAACGGGACAGGGCCTACACTGAAGCTTTCTTT	CASSQRDRAYTEAFF
TRBV20-1	.	.	TRBJ2-1	TGCAGTGCTAGAGATTTTAGTGAGCAGTTCTTC	CSARDFSEQFF
TRBV7-8	.	TRBD1	TRBJ1-6	TGTGCCAGCAGCCTTCGGGACAGGGTCGGATCACCCCTCCACTTT	CASSLRDRVGSPLHF
TRBV4-3	.	.	TRBJ2-1	TGCGCCAGCAGCCAAGAAGGACTGTTGACCTACAATGAGCAGTTCTTC	CASSQEGLLTYNEQFF
TRBV7-2	.	.	TRBJ1-4	TGTGCCAGCAGCCCCCGCGGCGGTGGTGGGAGTGAAAAACTGTTTTTT	CASSPRGGGGSEKLFF
TRBV2	.	.	TRBJ2-2	TGTGCCAGCAAGTTGACAGACTCGAACACCGGGGAGCTGTTTTTT	CASKLTDSNTGELFF
TRBV6-5	.	.	TRBJ1-1	TGTGCCAGCAGCCCCAATGGCAGAGGCACTGAAGCTTTCTTT	CASSPNGRGTEAFF
TRBV6-5	.	TRBD1	TRBJ2-2	TGTGCCAGCAGCCCGGGACAGGCGAACACCGGGGAGCTGTTTTTT	CASSPGQANTGELFF
TRBV5-1	few	.	TRBJ2-5	TGCGCCAGCAGCTCAGAGCGGGAGACCCAGTACTTC	CASSSERETQYF
TRBV11-2	.	.	TRBJ2-5	TGTGCCAGCACAAATGAGGAGACCCAGTACTTC	CASTNEETQYF
TRBV4-2	.	TRBD1	TRBJ1-1	TGTGCCAGCAGCCAAGGAGCAGCCAGGGGGCTCGTGAACACTGAAGCTTTCTTT	CASSQGAARGLVNTEAFF
TRBV15	.	.	TRBJ1-6	TGTGCCACCAGCAGGGAACCTTCCGGGACAAGCTTTCCACCCCTCCACTTT	CATSREPSGTSFPPLHF
TRBV4-2	once	TRBD1	TRBJ1-2	TGTGCCAGCAGCCAAGATCACGAAACAGGGGTGTATGGCTACACCTTC	CASSQDHETGVYGYTF
TRBV29-1	once	.	TRBJ2-3	TGCAGCGTTCCAGGGCCCCCAGATACGCAGTATTTT	CSVPGPPDTQYF
TRBV6-6	.	TRBD2	TRBJ2-5	TGTGCCAGCAGTTACCCTGGGCGGGGGTCACAAGAGACCCAGTACTTC	CASSYPGRGSQETQYF
TRBV7-2	.	.	TRBJ2-2	TGTGCCAGCAGCTTAACACTACCCTCGAACACCGGGGAGCTGTTTTTT	CASSLTLPSNTGELFF
TRBV7-9	.	.	TRBJ1-2	TGTGCCAGCAGCTTAATTCTAACAGGCTATATTACTAACTATGGCTACACCTTC	CASSLILTGYITNYGYTF
TRBV18	.	.	TRBJ1-3	TGTGCCAGCTCACCACTGGTAGCGTCTGGAAACACCATATATTTT	CASSPLVASGNTIYF
TRBV4-2	.	TRBD2	TRBJ2-3	TGTGCCAGCAGCCAAGATCTGAGGCTAGCGGGGGGGCGGACCACAGATACGCAGTATTTT	CASSQDLRLAGGRTTDTQYF
TRBV19	.	TRBD1	TRBJ1-5	TGTGCCAGTAGTACAGGGACAGGCCCTGATCAGCCCCAGCATTTT	CASSTGTGPDQPQHF
TRBV5-1	.	TRBD1	TRBJ1-6	TGCGCCAGCAGCTGGGGCCGGGACAGAATGAATAATTCACCCCTCCACTTT	CASSWGRDRMNNSPLHF
TRBV7-2	.	TRBD1	TRBJ2-3	TGTGCCAGCAGCTATAGACAGGGGGCGCGCACAGATACGCAGTATTTT	CASSYRQGARTDTQYF
TRBV9	.	TRBD2	TRBJ2-7	TGTGCCAGCAGCGTAGCTAGCGGGGCCGCCTACGAGCAGTACTTC	CASSVASGAAYEQYF
TRBV21-1	.	.	TRBJ1-2	TGTGCCAGCAGCAAAGGATTCAACCACGGTGGCTACACCTTC	CASSKGFNHGGYTF
TRBV4-3	.	.	TRBJ2-7	TGCGCCAGCAGCCAAGAAGAGTGGGGAGGTGAAGAGCAGTACTTC	CASSQEEWGGEEQYF
TRBV7-9	.	TRBD1	TRBJ2-7	TGTGCCAGCAGCCGGTCCGGGACAGGAGCCTACGAGCAGTACTTC	CASSRSGTGAYEQYF
TRBV6-1	.	.	TRBJ2-4	TGTGCCAGCAGTGAAGGTCCGGGTGCCAAAAACATTCAGTACTTC	CASSEGPGAKNIQYF
TRBV27	once	.	TRBJ2-2	TGTGCCAGCAGTTTAACCAGTGGGCCGGCGACCGGGGAGCTGTTTTTT	CASSLTSGPATGELFF
TRBV11-2	.	TRBD2	TRBJ2-1	TGTGCCAGCAGCTACACTAGCGGGGGGGCGAATGAGCAGTTCTTC	CASSYTSGGANEQFF
TRBV5-1	.	.	TRBJ2-7	TGCGCCAGCAGCTGGGGGCCGACCTCCTACGAGCAGTACTTC	CASSWGPTSYEQYF
TRBV11-2	.	TRBD1	TRBJ2-4	TGTGCCAGCACGGGACAGGGGACGAACAAAAACATTCAGTACTTC	CASTGQGTNKNIQYF
TRBV4-1	.	.	TRBJ1-2	TGCGCCAGCAGCCAAGACCCCTCTAACTATGGCTACACCTTC	CASSQDPSNYGYTF
TRBV19	.	.	TRBJ2-1	TGTGCCAGTAGTATAGATGGAGACCGGATCAATGAGCAGTTCTTC	CASSIDGDRINEQFF
TRBV4-3	.	.	TRBJ1-1	TGCGCCAGCAGCCAAGATTGGAAGGGAGGTTCTGAAGCTTTCTTT	CASSQDWKGGSEAFF
TRBV5-1	.	TRBD1	TRBJ2-5	TGCGCCAGCAGCCCCGACAGGGTGGAGACCCAGTACTTC	CASSPDRVETQYF
TRBV6-7	.	.	TRBJ2-5	TGTGCCAGTCACAACAGGTTCCAAGAGACCCAGTACTTC	CASHNRFQETQYF
TRBV19	once	.	TRBJ1-2	TGTGCCAGTAGTATAATAGGGAGGAACTATGGCTACACCTTC	CASSIIGRNYGYTF
TRBV6-1	.	TRBD1	TRBJ1-2	TGTGCCAGCCGCAGACAGGGTGTAGACTATGGCTACACCTTC	CASRRQGVDYGYTF
TRBV11-2	once	TRBD1	TRBJ2-7	TGTGCCAGCAGCTTCCGGGACAGGGGCTCCTACGAGCAGTACTTC	CASSFRDRGSYEQYF
TRBV4-3	.	TRBD1	TRBJ1-6	TGCGCCAGCAGCCTACAGGGGCTGAATTCACCCCTCCACTTT	CASSLQGLNSPLHF
TRBV7-9	.	.	TRBJ1-6	TGTGCCAGCAGCTTGGACTCCGGCCATTCACCCCTCCACTTT	CASSLDSGHSPLHF
TRBV5-1	.	.	TRBJ1-4	TGCGCCAGCCGTTCCGGGGCGGGGCGGGAAAAACTGTTTTTT	CASRSGAGREKLFF